The 3 T cell receptor beta chains below all came from one sample that was sequenced in a study of PD-1 blockade in classical Hodgkin lymphoma. TCRdb's copy holds only in-frame clones and misses some; the assay was immunoSEQ multiplex PCR. The table records about 17,000 clones, approximately 68% of them present only once. Time point meaning: cycle 4 day 1 (C4D1), after less than 7 weeks of nivolumab. Each of the patients experienced relapse following autologous stem cell transplantation, and their brentuximab vedotin exposure differed. The specimen was peripheral blood mononuclear cells (PBMCs), collected before the fourth cycle of nivolumab. These receptor sequences come from a human donor with classical Hodgkin lymphoma.

This rearrangement joins TRBV10-3 to TRBJ2-3; D remains ambiguous. V gave up 0 bases and J gave up 4 bases, with 14 bases separating them. This CDR3 is built from 16 residues. Germline values: CDR1 ENHRY, CDR2 SYGVKD. CDR3 in DNA: TGTGCCATCAGTGAGTCGAAAGCGTTTGTGGCAGATACGCAGTATTTT. The encoded protein is CAISESKAFVADTQYF.

By its share, this clone is medium-sized. The chain recombines TRBV6-1 with TRBJ1-5, with 8 bases identical to TRBD1. Germline V lookup: CDR1 MNHNS, CDR2 SASEGT. The CDR3 has 16 amino acids. V was pared by 3 bases and J by 2 bases, with 6 bases of the junction left unmatched. The CDR3 protein is CASSDPGGAGNQPQHF. The CDR3 bases are TGTGCCAGCAGTGACCCAGGGGGCGCGGGCAATCAGCCCCAGCATTTT.

The CDR3 reads CASSSAAQNTEAFF. The CDR3 nucleotides read TGTGCCAGCAGCTCGGCGGCCCAGAACACTGAAGCTTTCTTT. The chain is built from TRBV27 and TRBJ1-1; D ambiguous. Germline CDR1 is MNHEY and CDR2 is SMNVEV (reference sequence). V gave up 6 bases and J gave up 1 base, with 12 bases separating them. The CDR3 covers 14 residues.